This T cell receptor (beta chain) originates from a study of PD-L1 blockade in urothelial cancer. About the research overall: Twenty-five of 29 patients were males with bladder-origin urothelial cancer. Blood drawn 3 weeks (second dose) and 6 weeks after treatment start was analyzed.

CDR3 size: 12 residues. V was trimmed by 6 bases and J by 6 bases, leaving 8 bases between them. The germline CDR1 and CDR2 sequences are SNHLY and FYNNEI. Study-wide results and caveats: Clones that were tumor-associated expanded more in the blood of durable-benefit patients at 3 weeks.

As for time point: pretreatment peripheral blood. The table lists this clone with a few counts. Its antigen is unidentified. Only in-frame clones appear in the TCRdb table, and some are missing; sequencing was by immunoSEQ multiplex PCR. The data contain roughly 52,000 clones, approximately 79% of them singletons. This TCR was recovered from a man between 70 and 80 years old with urothelial cancer. The sequencing here drew on PBMCs, taken around atezolizumab (anti-PD-L1) treatment. This chain uses TRBV2 with TRBJ2-2; no clear D. The CDR3 protein is CASRESPGELFF. CDR3 bases: TGTGCCAGCAGGGAAAGCCCCGGGGAGCTGTTTTTT.